A selection of T cell receptor beta chains follows, all from one sample in a study of cytomegalovirus exposure and HLA in healthy donors. Only in-frame clones appear in the TCRdb table, and some are missing; sequencing was by immunoSEQ multiplex PCR. The top ten clones hold about 22% of a sample with 65,000 to 80,000 clones, almost 80% of them seen once. The sample consisted of PBMCs. These receptors all stem from a woman aged 40 to 55 in good health and CMV-seropositive. CDR3s include the opening cysteine and the closing phenylalanine or tryptophan. D genes are given only for firm matches. Clone sizes are given selectively: once, few, many, or a class where the clone is expanded.

J	V	size	D	DNA	CDR3
TRBJ2-1	TRBV5-1	NA	NA	TGCGCCAGCAGCTTGGAGGACACACGGCAGTTCTTC	CASSLEDTRQFF
TRBJ2-3	TRBV2	NA	TRBD2	TGTGCCAGCAGTAGACTAGCGGGGCGGGCGGATACGCAGTATTTT	CASSRLAGRADTQYF
TRBJ1-3	TRBV2	NA	NA	TGTGCCAGCAGAGGGGGCTCTGGAAACACCATATATTTT	CASRGGSGNTIYF
TRBJ2-1	TRBV6-5	NA	TRBD2	TGTGCCAGCAGTTACGTCGACAGCGGGAGCCATGAGCAGTTCTTC	CASSYVDSGSHEQFF
TRBJ2-1	TRBV28	NA	NA	TGTGCCAGCAGTTGGAGCCGGGGGAGAAACAATGAGCAGTTCTTC	CASSWSRGRNNEQFF
TRBJ2-1	TRBV5-1	once	NA	TGCGCCAGCAGCTTGTTGGTCGGCTCCTACAATGAGCAGTTCTTC	CASSLLVGSYNEQFF
TRBJ2-1	TRBV2	NA	TRBD2	TGTGCCAGCAGACCGGGACTAGCGGAAGGACGGTCTTTCAATGAGCAGTTCTTC	CASRPGLAEGRSFNEQFF
TRBJ1-2	TRBV7-9	NA	NA	TGTGCCAGCACCAGAACCCCAGGGAACTATGGCTACACCTTC	CASTRTPGNYGYTF
TRBJ1-6	TRBV9	NA	NA	TGTGCCAGCAGCACCCAGGGTAGTTCACCCCTCCACTTT	CASSTQGSSPLHF
TRBJ2-7	TRBV6-5	NA	TRBD1	TGTGCCAGCAGTTACGACAGGGGGCGCGACGAGCAGCACTTC	CASSYDRGRDEQHF
TRBJ2-7	TRBV6-1	NA	TRBD2	TGTGCCAGCAGCCGCCTACGGGGGGATGAAAGCGAGCAGTACTTC	CASSRLRGDESEQYF
TRBJ2-5	TRBV6-5	NA	TRBD2	TGTGCCAGCAGTTACTCGTTTAGCGGGACTGAGACCCAGTACTTC	CASSYSFSGTETQYF
TRBJ2-7	TRBV6-5	NA	NA	TGTGCCAGCAGTCCCATGCCAGGGGACGGGTACGAGCAGTACTTC	CASSPMPGDGYEQYF
TRBJ1-1	TRBV25-1	few	TRBD1	TGTGCCAGCAGACAGGGGGCTCTGACTGAAGCTTTCTTT	CASRQGALTEAFF
TRBJ1-2	TRBV5-1	NA	NA	TGCGCCAGCAGCTTGGACCCCCAGAACTATGGCTACACCTTC	CASSLDPQNYGYTF
TRBJ2-1	TRBV10-1	NA	TRBD2	TGCGCCAGGGCAGGCGGGAGAGGTAATGAGCAGTTCTTC	CARAGGRGNEQFF
TRBJ1-2	TRBV5-4	NA	TRBD1	TGTGCCAGCAGCTTGAGTGGGACAGGGGCACTCAACTATGGCTACACCTTC	CASSLSGTGALNYGYTF
TRBJ1-1	TRBV4-1	NA	NA	TGCGCCAGCAGCCAAGTTGTCTCCGCAGTGATGAACACTGAAGCTTTCTTT	CASSQVVSAVMNTEAFF
TRBJ2-7	TRBV29-1	NA	TRBD1	TGCAGCGTTGAAGATCGCGGGACAGGGCCCGAGCAGTACTTC	CSVEDRGTGPEQYF
TRBJ2-3	TRBV5-1	few	TRBD2	TGCGCCAGCAGCCCCGGACTAGCGGGGGCAGATACGCAGTATTTT	CASSPGLAGADTQYF
TRBJ1-3	TRBV30	few	NA	TGTGCCTGGAGACTGATTAGCTCTGGAAACACCATATATTTT	CAWRLISSGNTIYF
TRBJ2-5	TRBV11-2	NA	TRBD2	TGTGCCAGCAGGACGGGACTAGCCCAAGAGACCCAGTACTTC	CASRTGLAQETQYF
TRBJ2-5	TRBV9	once	TRBD2	TGTGCCAGCAGCGTAGCGGGAGGGTTCCGGGAGACCCAGTACTTC	CASSVAGGFRETQYF
TRBJ2-1	TRBV4-2	NA	NA	TGTGCCAGCAGCCAAGGGGGAGGGACAGGTTACAATGAGCAGTTCTTC	CASSQGGGTGYNEQFF
TRBJ1-2	TRBV23-1	NA	NA	TGCGCCAGCAGTCAATACCAGGGGACGGATGGCTACACCTTC	CASSQYQGTDGYTF
TRBJ2-4	TRBV5-4	NA	NA	TGTGCCAGCAGCTCAGGGACTTACTCCAAAAACATTCAGTACTTC	CASSSGTYSKNIQYF
TRBJ1-1	TRBV5-1	NA	TRBD1	TGCGCCAGCCGACAGGGAGACATGAACACTGAAGCTTTCTTT	CASRQGDMNTEAFF